This entry describes one T cell receptor (beta chain). Its specificity is unknown. The data originate from a study of memory CD4+ T cells and cytomegalovirus serostatus. Study-level findings and limits: The CMV-associated TCR signature appears largely within the CD4+ memory repertoire.

Single viable CD3+CD4+CD8-CD45RO+ cells were sorted as the memory CD4+ T cells. CMV serostatus came from serum IgG against pp150, pp28, p38, p52. Trimming removed 0 bases at V and 8 bases at J, with 10 bases between. Per the germline V gene, CDR1 is WSHSY and CDR2 is SAAADI. The CDR3 consists of 14 residues. Assay used: immunoSEQ multiplex PCR; TCRdb lists only in-frame clones, some missing. The sample includes about 60,000 clones, around 77% of them seen just once. The TCR comes from an adult in good health and CMV-seronegative. J is TRBJ1-4 and V is TRBV10-2, with D unclear. The sample was memory CD4+ T cells from blood. CDR3 sequence (DNA): TGCGCCAGCAGTGAGTCGGCCAATCCCGAAAAACTGTTTTTT. Its translation is CASSESANPEKLFF.